These 21 T cell receptor beta chains were all obtained from the same sample, sequenced in a study of human T cells and chemical hapten exposure. TCRdb reanalysed the RACE reads using MiXCR and keeps one entry per CDR3 protein. The table shows 250,000 or so distinct CDR3 sequences, with 7.5% to 9% occurring only once. As to time point: pre-sensitization, week 0. Treatment in this sample: therapeutic diphenylcyclopropenone sensitization with weekly scalp DPC. The specimen was whole blood, collected in connection with sensitization to the hapten diphenylcyclopropenone (DPC). These receptors came from a man aged 18 to 30 with alopecia areata. Some clones in this sample may be carry-over from other donors' samples.

In this sample, this clonotype turned up a few times. The chain links TRBV6-1 to TRBJ2-1; no definite D call. This CDR3 spans 15 amino acids. With 5 bases removed from V and 0 bases from J, the gap between germline ends came to 11 bases. Germline CDR1 is MNHNS and CDR2 is SASEGT. The CDR3 loop reads CASSTLYSSYNEQFF. The DNA for the CDR3 is TGTGCCAGCAGTACCCTGTACAGCTCCTACAATGAGCAGTTCTTC.

This clonotype was detected many times. The CDR3 DNA follows: TGTGCCAGCAGTCAAGTACCTCGAGAGACCCAGTACTTC. Its protein is CASSQVPRETQYF. The chain links TRBV7-3 to TRBJ2-5, with D hard to call. CDR1 SGHTA and CDR2 FQGTGA come from the germline V gene. V was trimmed by 6 bases and J by 4 bases, leaving 12 bases between them. The CDR3 contains 13 residues.

This clonotype was recorded a few times. V usage is TRBV6-1 and J usage is TRBJ2-6; the D gene is possibly TRBD1 (5 bases). Trimming stripped 6 bases from V and 4 bases from J, with 7 bases between. The CDR3 is 13 amino acids. Germline V lookup: CDR1 MNHNS, CDR2 SASEGT. The CDR3 spells CASRKGGANVLTF. Written as DNA, the CDR3 is TGTGCCAGCAGAAAGGGGGGGGCCAACGTCCTGACTTTC.

This clonotype has more than one count but fewer than ten. The CDR3, as DNA: TGCGCCAGCAGTAAACAGGCAGGCTACGAGCAGTACGTC. Translating gives CASSKQAGYEQYV. The chain links TRBV10-2 to TRBJ2-7; tentative D call: TRBD1 (5 bases). With 5 bases removed from V and 3 bases from J, the gap between germline ends came to 11 bases. The CDR3 sequence is 13 residues long. CDR1 and CDR2 from the germline V gene are WSHSY and SAAADI.

This clonotype was detected ten times or more. The chain couples TRBV6-6 to TRBJ1-3; D remains unclear. Germline CDR1 and CDR2: MNHNY and SVGAGI (reference sequence). Trimming stripped 6 bases from V and 0 bases from J, with 12 bases between. This CDR3 is built from 15 residues. The CDR3 loop reads CASRLDGVSGNTIYF. In nucleotides, the CDR3 is TGTGCCAGCAGGCTCGACGGAGTCTCTGGAAACACCATATATTTT.

This clonotype has a count of ten or more. V usage is TRBV10-3 and J usage is TRBJ1-2; no reliable D call. CDR1 and CDR2 from the germline V gene are ENHRY and SYGVKD. The CDR3 is made up of 14 amino acids. Trimming pared 4 bases from V and 5 bases from J, leaving 14 bases between. The CDR3 DNA reads TGTGCCATCAGTGGCTCCCTGTCCCGGTATGGCTACACCTTC. Residues: CAISGSLSRYGYTF.

This clonotype has ten or more counts. The chain uses TRBV28 and TRBJ1-2; D call uncertain. The V and J ends lost 5 bases and 8 bases respectively, with 12 bases between them. The CDR3 sequence is 12 residues long. Germline values: CDR1 MDHEN, CDR2 SYDVKM. The CDR3 is CASSLSFYGYTF. In DNA, the CDR3 is TGTGCCAGCAGTCTGAGTTTTTACGGCTACACCTTC.

There are many counts of this clonotype. The chain joins TRBV20-1 to TRBJ2-2; D is undetermined. The CDR3 is 14 residues long. Per germline, CDR1 DFQATT and CDR2 SNEGSKA (reference sequence). Trimming removed 0 bases at V and 6 bases at J, with 11 bases between. The CDR3 region is CSARERPEAGELFF. The CDR3 DNA reads TGCAGTGCTAGAGAAAGGCCGGAAGCCGGGGAGCTGTTTTTT.

This clonotype was detected ten times or more. The chain carries TRBV7-2 and TRBJ1-3; a weak D match, TRBD1 (6 bases). The ends were cut back, 5 bases at V and 0 bases at J, with 11 bases in the middle. The germline V gene has CDR1 SGHTA and CDR2 FQGNSA. CDR3 length: 15 residues. CDR3 region: CASSNAGASGNTIYF. The CDR3 DNA sequence: TGTGCCAGCAGCAACGCAGGGGCCTCTGGAAACACCATATATTTT.

Only a few counts were recorded for this clonotype. The chain has TRBV2 and TRBJ1-6; possible D gene TRBD1, 5 bases. Germline V gene data show CDR1 as SNHLY and CDR2 as FYNNEI. The CDR3 length is 16 residues. The V end lost 7 bases, the J end lost 2 bases, and 15 bases lay between the germline ends. In DNA form, the CDR3 reads TGTGCCAGCAAAGGGGCACCCAGTACCTATAATTCACCCCTCCACTTT. Translation: CASKGAPSTYNSPLHF.

This clonotype was observed a single time. The chain links TRBV7-2 to TRBJ2-3, with D possibly being TRBD1 or TRBD2 (5 bases each). The CDR3 has 15 amino acids. The V gene's germline CDR1 is SGHTA and CDR2 FQGNSA. V dropped 3 bases and J dropped 0 bases, with 10 bases sitting between them. The CDR3 is CASSFGASSTDTQYF. DNA of the CDR3: TGTGCCAGCAGCTTCGGGGCTTCTAGCACAGATACGCAGTATTTT.

In its sample, this clonotype was seen many times. The chain employs TRBV5-1 and TRBJ2-1; D is perhaps TRBD1 (5 bases). This CDR3 spans 12 amino acids. Trimming removed 4 bases from V and 9 bases from J, with 11 bases in between. Per germline, CDR1 SGHRS and CDR2 YFSETQ. The CDR3 DNA sequence: TGCGCCAGCAGCCAAGAAGGGGTTGAGCAGTTCTTC. It codes for CASSQEGVEQFF.

This clonotype was detected a few times. The V and J genes are TRBV6-2 or TRBV6-3 and TRBJ2-2, with D perhaps TRBD1 (6 bases). Germline values: CDR1 MNHEY, CDR2 SVGEGT. The CDR3 is 17 amino acids. V shed 7 bases and J shed 1 base, with 19 bases lying between them. The CDR3 region is CASTPRPGQMNTGELFF. The CDR3 DNA follows: TGTGCCAGCACCCCCAGGCCCGGACAGATGAACACCGGGGAGCTGTTTTTT.

This chain uses TRBV12-3 or TRBV12-4 with TRBJ2-3, with a weak D call TRBD2 (6 bases). This CDR3 spans 16 amino acids. Trimming took off 4 bases at V and 2 bases at J, with 16 bases between the two ends. CDR3: CASSSIREKFTDTQYF. In DNA form, the CDR3 reads TGTGCCAGCAGTTCCATCCGGGAGAAATTCACAGATACGCAGTATTTT.

This clonotype has at least ten counts. The chain is built from TRBV5-1 and TRBJ2-3; D possibly corresponds to TRBD2 (6 bases). Trimming removed 5 bases from V and 1 base from J, with 17 bases in between. The CDR3 is 16 amino acids. Germline CDR1 and CDR2: SGHRS and YFSETQ. CDR3 DNA sequence: TGCGCCAGCAGACGGGAGATAGCGGATCGCACAGATACGCAGTATTTT. This codes for CASRREIADRTDTQYF.

This chain links TRBV28 with TRBJ1-2; D may be TRBD1 (6 bases). Germline CDR1 MDHEN, CDR2 SYDVKM. This CDR3 is 14 amino acids long. The germline V and J ends were trimmed by 4 bases and 4 bases, with 13 bases remaining between them. The CDR3 here is CASSSRGSGYGYTF. DNA of the CDR3: TGTGCCAGCAGTTCCAGGGGTTCAGGCTATGGCTACACCTTC.

This clonotype was observed at least ten times. The gene calls are TRBV5-6 and TRBJ1-1, with a weak D call TRBD1 (6 bases). CDR3 length: 16 residues. Germline CDR1 is SGHDT and CDR2 is YYEEEE. Trimming took off 3 bases at V and 0 bases at J, with 15 bases between the two ends. Here the CDR3 reads CASSSPGHLMNTEAFF. The CDR3 DNA is TGTGCCAGCAGCTCGCCGGGACACCTCATGAACACTGAAGCTTTCTTT. Looking up the rest from reference TRBV5-6 and TRBJ1-1 gives the full variable domain: DAGVTQSPTHLIKTRGQQVTLRCSPKSGHDTVSWYQQALGQGPQFIFQYYEEEERQRGNFPDRFSGHQFPNYSSELNVNALLLGDSALYLCASSSPGHLMNTEAFFGQGTRLTVV.

The chain couples TRBV29-1 to TRBJ2-7, with TRBD1 matching over 10 bases. Trimming took 3 bases from V and 4 from J; bases not matched to a gene: 9. The CDR3 runs 15 residues. Per germline, CDR1 SQVTM and CDR2 ANQGSEA. CDR3 sequence reads: CSVDGTGDLDYEQYF. The CDR3 DNA reads as TGCAGCGTTGACGGGACAGGGGACCTAGATTACGAGCAGTACTTC.

The table lists this clonotype with many counts. The chain joins TRBV5-1 to TRBJ1-1; D uncertain. The germline V and J ends were trimmed by 3 bases and 4 bases, with 16 bases remaining between them. The CDR3 runs 15 residues. Germline CDR1 and CDR2: SGHRS and YFSETQ. The CDR3: CASSSFSGLGTEAFF. The CDR3 DNA is TGCGCCAGCAGCTCATTTAGTGGTTTAGGCACTGAAGCTTTCTTT.

V gene TRBV6-2 or TRBV6-3 combines with J gene TRBJ1-2; D ambiguous. The CDR3 runs 13 residues. Trimming pared 8 bases from V and 0 bases from J, leaving 10 bases between. The germline CDR1 and CDR2 sequences are MNHEY and SVGEGT. The CDR3 loop reads CASRDRANYGYTF. The CDR3 coding sequence is TGTGCCAGCCGCGACCGTGCTAACTATGGCTACACCTTC.

CDR3 DNA sequence: TGTGCCAGCAGCTTATGGGGCCTAGCGGGGGATAGCTCCTACAATGAGCAGTTCTTC. It yields the protein CASSLWGLAGDSSYNEQFF. The chain joins TRBV7-2 to TRBJ2-1; TRBD2 aligns across 10 bases. After removal of 2 bases from V and 0 bases from J, the junction contained 10 bases not matched to a gene. The CDR3 loop spans 19 amino acids. CDR1 and CDR2 (germline): SGHTA, FQGNSA.